This paragraph covers one TCR beta chain sequence. What antigen it recognizes has not been identified. No base qualities exist here, and no much larger clone lies one base off it. The data originate from a study of tissue T cells after allogeneic stem cell transplantation (dated by TCRdb to 2021 to 2024). About the investigation overall: If a tissue had multiple samples, a pathologist reviewed H&E sections so that samples with histologically apparent lymphocytes got priority for sequencing. The study profiled TCR beta repertoires across many tissues from research autopsies of patients with and without GVHD, plus mouse models of GVHD. The human part of the study was a prospective observational study with no blinding and no randomization.

The time point label for this specimen denotes: human tissue collected at research (rapid) autopsy. Three non-HCT comparator patients with other cancers, who had at least five GI tract samples and no known GI disease at death, were retrospectively selected. After a median post-mortem interval of about nine hours, the autopsy tissues collected included GI sites spanning esophagus to rectum, along with liver, skin and lymphoid organs including spleen. Each autopsy specimen was cut in two, with one portion flash-frozen in liquid nitrogen and the remainder formalin-fixed, and the outer muscle layers of GI specimens were removed. To extract genomic DNA from frozen tissues, either the Mag-Bind Blood & Tissue DNA HDQ 96 Kit on a Chemagic 360 or the DNeasy Blood & Tissue Kit was used. Because of concern about red blood cell contamination, extracted DNA underwent additional purification with the Genomic DNA Clean & Concentrator-25 kit.

V is clipped by 0 bases and J by 6 bases, and the sequence between their germline boundaries is 14 bases long. As encoded in the germline V gene, CDR1 is LGHNA while CDR2 is YSLEER. Reading from cysteine to phenylalanine, the CDR3 counts 16 amino acids. Solely the CDR3 DNA is kept, with 48 bases framed from the first base. Libraries came from the immunoSEQ multiplex PCR assay. TCRbeta CDR3 sequencing was performed at survey depth by Adaptive Biotechnologies, and CDR3 sequences, V/J genes, productive frequency and template counts were reported. TCR beta CDR3 regions were amplified from genomic DNA instead of RNA. Under the source paper's analysis protocol: Jensen-Shannon divergence served to quantify pairwise repertoire overlap between tissues, with 0 meaning identical and 1 meaning complete divergence. Tissues were clustered by single-linkage agglomerative hierarchical clustering of pairwise JSD values and displayed as dendrograms. All patient samples were analyzed with GLIPH2 using simulation_depth 1000, kmer_min_depth 3 and cdr3_length_cutoff 8, and only groups containing more than two unique CDR3s were kept. A standardized tissue-overlap score was generated by extrapolating Jaccard GLIPH-group overlap across patients to a standard repertoire size of 1000 clones. Associations of diversity with clinical or experimental variables used linear mixed-effect models with tissue fixed effects and individual random effects. TCRdb took this table from immuneACCESS and kept in-frame rearrangements with V and J called. Such tables lack part of the clones; where checked against another copy, unresolved V genes explain under half of the gap, and the rest is unexplained. V and J calls and clone size follow that table, whereas D and trimming were derived from the DNA. This sample is represented by more than 9,500 clones; about 73% of them were singletons. The ten largest clones capture under 15% of the sample.

Points the paper makes about the study in general: Within patients, how anatomically similar tissues were was a major factor shaping TCR repertoire composition, regardless of disease or transplant status. Blood and spleen T cells captured only a limited portion of the TCR repertoire detected in tissues, in both patients and mice. No blood samples were available from the non-GVHD comparator patients. The study did not establish which tissue TCRs were alloreactive or antigen-specific, and some clones may have been host cells that persisted. The patient cohort was small and clinically heterogeneous, and sampling depth was acknowledged as a limitation. Few T cell clones were found to be shared across patients, but shared repertoire signatures across patients were revealed in a tissue-specific fashion by motif-based clustering.

This sequence was found in a woman aged 18 to 55 with breast cancer. The specimen comprised tissue from the right colon, sampled at autopsy. In this chain, TRBV4-3 is recombined with TRBJ2-2, with no confident D gene call. At the DNA level, the sequence is TGCGCCAGCAGCCAAGAGTTCGGTTGGAGCTCCGGGGAGCTGTTTTTT. It specifies CASSQEFGWSSGELFF.